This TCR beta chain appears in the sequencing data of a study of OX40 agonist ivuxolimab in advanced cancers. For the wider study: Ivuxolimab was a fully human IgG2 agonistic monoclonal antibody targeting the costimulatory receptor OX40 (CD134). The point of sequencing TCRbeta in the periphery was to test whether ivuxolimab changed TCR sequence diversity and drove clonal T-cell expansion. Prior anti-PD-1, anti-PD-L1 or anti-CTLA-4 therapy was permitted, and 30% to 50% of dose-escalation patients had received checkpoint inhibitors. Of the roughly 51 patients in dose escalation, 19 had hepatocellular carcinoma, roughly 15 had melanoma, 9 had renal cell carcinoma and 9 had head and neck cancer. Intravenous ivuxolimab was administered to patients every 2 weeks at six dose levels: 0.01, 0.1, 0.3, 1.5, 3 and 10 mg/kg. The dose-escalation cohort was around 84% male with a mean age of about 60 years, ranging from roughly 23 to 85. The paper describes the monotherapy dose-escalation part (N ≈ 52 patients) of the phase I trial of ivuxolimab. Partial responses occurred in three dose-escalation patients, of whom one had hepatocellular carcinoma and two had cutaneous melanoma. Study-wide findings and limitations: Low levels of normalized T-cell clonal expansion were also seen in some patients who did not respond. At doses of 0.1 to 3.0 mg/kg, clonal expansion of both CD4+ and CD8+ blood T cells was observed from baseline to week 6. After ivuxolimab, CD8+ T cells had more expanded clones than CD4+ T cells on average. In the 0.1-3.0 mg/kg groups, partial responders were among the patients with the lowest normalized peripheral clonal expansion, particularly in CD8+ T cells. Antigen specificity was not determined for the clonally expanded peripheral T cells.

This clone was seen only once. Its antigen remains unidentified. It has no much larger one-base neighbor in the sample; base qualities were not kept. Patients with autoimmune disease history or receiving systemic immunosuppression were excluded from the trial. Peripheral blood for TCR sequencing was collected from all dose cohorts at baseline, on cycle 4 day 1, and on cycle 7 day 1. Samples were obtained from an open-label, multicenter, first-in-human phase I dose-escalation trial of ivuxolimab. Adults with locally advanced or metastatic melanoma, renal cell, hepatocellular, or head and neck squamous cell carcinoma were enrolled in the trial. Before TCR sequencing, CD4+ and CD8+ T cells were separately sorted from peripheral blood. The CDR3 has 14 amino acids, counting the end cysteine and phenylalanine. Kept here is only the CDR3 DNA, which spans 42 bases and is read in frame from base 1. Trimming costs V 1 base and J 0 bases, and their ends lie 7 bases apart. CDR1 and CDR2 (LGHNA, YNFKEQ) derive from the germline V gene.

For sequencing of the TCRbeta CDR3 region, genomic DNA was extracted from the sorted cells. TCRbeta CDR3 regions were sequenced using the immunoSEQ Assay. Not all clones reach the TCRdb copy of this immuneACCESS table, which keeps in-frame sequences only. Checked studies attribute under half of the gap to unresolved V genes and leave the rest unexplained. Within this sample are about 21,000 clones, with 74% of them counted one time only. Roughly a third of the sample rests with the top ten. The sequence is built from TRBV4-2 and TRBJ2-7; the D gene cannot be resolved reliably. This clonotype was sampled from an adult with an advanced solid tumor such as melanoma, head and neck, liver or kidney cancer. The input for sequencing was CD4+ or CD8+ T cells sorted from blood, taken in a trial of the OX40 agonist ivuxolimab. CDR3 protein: CASSQGRTSYEQYF. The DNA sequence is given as TGTGCCAGCAGCCAAGGACGGACCTCCTACGAGCAGTACTTC.